The sequence of this TCR beta chain was determined in a study of blood T cell repertoires in COVID-19. Study as a whole: COVID-19 samples collected from the United States, Italy and Spain covered acute and convalescent phases. T cells, B-cell-depleted T cells, or PBMCs provided the cDNA or gDNA that served as material.

CDR3 length: 13 residues. Germline-derived CDR1 and CDR2 are SQVTM and ANQGSEA. The V gene lost 3 bases and the J gene lost 0 bases, with 5 bases spanning the gap. Per the study methods: Nucleated cell number was recorded as an estimate derived from reference gene primer amplification. Sequencing used immunoSEQ multiplex PCR; TCRdb keeps in-frame clones, though not all of them. V and J calls and clone size follow that table, whereas D and trimming were derived from the DNA. This sample has about 140,000 clones, with 79% found just once. V usage is TRBV29-1 and J usage is TRBJ1-4; unclear D gene. The sample was peripheral blood. The source is a man aged 60 to 69 with acute or convalescent COVID-19. In DNA, the CDR3 is TGCAGCGTTGAGGCCCCAACTAATGAAAAACTGTTTTTT. This translates into CSVEAPTNEKLFF.